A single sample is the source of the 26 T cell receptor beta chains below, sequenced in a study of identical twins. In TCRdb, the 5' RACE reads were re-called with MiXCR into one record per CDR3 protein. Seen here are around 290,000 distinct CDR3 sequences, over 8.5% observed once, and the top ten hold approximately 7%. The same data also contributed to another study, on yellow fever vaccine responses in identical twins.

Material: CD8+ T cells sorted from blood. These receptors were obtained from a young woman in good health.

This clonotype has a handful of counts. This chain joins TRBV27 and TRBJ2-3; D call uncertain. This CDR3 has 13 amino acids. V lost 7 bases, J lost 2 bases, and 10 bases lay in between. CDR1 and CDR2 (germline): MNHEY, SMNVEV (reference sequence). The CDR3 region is CASIPSHTDTQYF. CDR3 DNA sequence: TGTGCCAGCATCCCCTCGCACACAGATACGCAGTATTTT.

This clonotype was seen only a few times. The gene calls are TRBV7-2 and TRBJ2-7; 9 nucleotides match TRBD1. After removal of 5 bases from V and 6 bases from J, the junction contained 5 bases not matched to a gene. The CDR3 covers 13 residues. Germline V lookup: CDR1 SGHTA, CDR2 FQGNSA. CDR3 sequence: CASSAGTGSEQYF. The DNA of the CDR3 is TGTGCCAGCAGCGCAGGGACAGGGTCCGAGCAGTACTTC.

In DNA, the CDR3 is TGTGCCAGCAGCCTCCGCGTGGGACAACCAACCTACGAGCAGTACTTC. Translated: CASSLRVGQPTYEQYF. The rearrangement uses TRBV3-1 and TRBJ2-7; D possibly corresponds to TRBD1 (6 bases). V lost 4 bases, J lost 2 bases, and 18 bases lay in between. Germline V CDR1 and CDR2: LGHDT, YNNKEL (reference sequence). CDR3 size: 16 residues.

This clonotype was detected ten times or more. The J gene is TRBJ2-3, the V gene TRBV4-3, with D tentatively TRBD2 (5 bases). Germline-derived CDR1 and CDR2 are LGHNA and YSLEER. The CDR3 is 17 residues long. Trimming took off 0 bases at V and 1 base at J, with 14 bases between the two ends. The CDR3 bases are TGCGCCAGCAGCCAAGATGCAGCGGCCCAGGGCACAGATACGCAGTATTTT. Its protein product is CASSQDAAAQGTDTQYF.

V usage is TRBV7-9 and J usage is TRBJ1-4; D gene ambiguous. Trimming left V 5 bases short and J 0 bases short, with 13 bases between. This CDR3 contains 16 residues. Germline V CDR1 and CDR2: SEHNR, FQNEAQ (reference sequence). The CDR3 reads CASSASLGATNEKLFF. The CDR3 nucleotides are TGTGCCAGCAGCGCCAGCCTGGGAGCAACTAATGAAAAACTGTTTTTT.

Here the CDR3 reads CASSLNSNGYTF. CDR3 DNA: TGTGCCAGCAGCTTAAATTCGAATGGCTACACCTTC. The rearrangement uses TRBV7-2 and TRBJ1-2; no definite D call. The V and J ends lost 2 bases and 6 bases respectively, with 7 bases between them. The germline V gene encodes CDR1 SGHTA and CDR2 FQGNSA. The CDR3 length is 12 residues.

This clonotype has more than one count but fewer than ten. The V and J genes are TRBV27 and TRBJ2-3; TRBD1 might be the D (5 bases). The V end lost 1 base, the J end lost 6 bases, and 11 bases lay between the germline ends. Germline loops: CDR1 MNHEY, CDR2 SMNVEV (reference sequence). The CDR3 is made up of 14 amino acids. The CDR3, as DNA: TGTGCCAGCAGTTTATTATCAGGGTGGGATACGCAGTATTTT. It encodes CASSLLSGWDTQYF.

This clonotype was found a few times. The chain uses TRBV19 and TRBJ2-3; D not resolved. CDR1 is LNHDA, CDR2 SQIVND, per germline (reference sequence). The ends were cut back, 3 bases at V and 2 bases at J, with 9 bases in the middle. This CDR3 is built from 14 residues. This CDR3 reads CASSISDTTDTQYF. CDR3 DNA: TGTGCCAGTAGTATCTCGGATACCACAGATACGCAGTATTTT. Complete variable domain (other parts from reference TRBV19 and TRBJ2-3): DGGITQSPKYLFRKEGQNVTLSCEQNLNHDAMYWYRQDPGQGLRLIYYSQIVNDFQKGDIAEGYSVSREKKESFPLTVTSAQKNPTAFYLCASSISDTTDTQYFGPGTRLTVL.

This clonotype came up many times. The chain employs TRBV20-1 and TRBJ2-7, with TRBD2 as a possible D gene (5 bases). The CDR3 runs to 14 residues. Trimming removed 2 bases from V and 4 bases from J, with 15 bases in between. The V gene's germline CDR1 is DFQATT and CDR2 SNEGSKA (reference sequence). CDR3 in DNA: TGCAGTGCTAGATTGCGGGTGCCGGGGTACGAGCAGTACTTC. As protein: CSARLRVPGYEQYF.

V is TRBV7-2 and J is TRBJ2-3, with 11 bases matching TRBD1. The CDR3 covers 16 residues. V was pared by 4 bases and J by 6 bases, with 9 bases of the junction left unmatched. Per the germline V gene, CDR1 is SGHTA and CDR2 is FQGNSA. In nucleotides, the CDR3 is TGTGCCAGCAGCTCCCGGACAGGGGGCGATTTTGATACGCAGTATTTT. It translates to CASSSRTGGDFDTQYF.

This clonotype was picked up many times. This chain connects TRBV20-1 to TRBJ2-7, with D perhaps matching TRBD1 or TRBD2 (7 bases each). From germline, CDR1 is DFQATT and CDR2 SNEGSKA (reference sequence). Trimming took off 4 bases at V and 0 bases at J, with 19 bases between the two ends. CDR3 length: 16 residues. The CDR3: CSAKGRDSPYSYEQYF. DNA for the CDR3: TGCAGTGCTAAGGGGAGGGACAGCCCCTACTCCTACGAGCAGTACTTC.

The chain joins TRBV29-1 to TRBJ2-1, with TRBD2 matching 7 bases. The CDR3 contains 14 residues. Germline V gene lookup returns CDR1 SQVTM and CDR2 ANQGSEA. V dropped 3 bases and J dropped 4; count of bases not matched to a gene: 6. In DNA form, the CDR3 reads TGCAGCGTTGAGGGCGGGAGAAGATACAATGAGCAGTTCTTC. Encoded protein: CSVEGGRRYNEQFF.

The CDR3 loop reads CATSARDRATQYF. CDR3 bases: TGTGCCACCAGTGCCCGGGACAGGGCCACGCAGTATTTT. This chain uses TRBV24-1 with TRBJ2-3; 9 bases agree with TRBD1. The CDR3 length is 13 residues. The junction had 5 bases not matched to a gene; V was cut back by 5 bases and J by 9 bases. From germline, CDR1 is KGHDR and CDR2 SFDVKD.

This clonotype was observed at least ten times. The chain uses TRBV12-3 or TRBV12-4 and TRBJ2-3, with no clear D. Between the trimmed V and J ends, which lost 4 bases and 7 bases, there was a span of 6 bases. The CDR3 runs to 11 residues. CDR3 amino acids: CASSYFHTQYF. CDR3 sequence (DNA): TGTGCCAGCAGTTATTTCCATACGCAGTATTTT.

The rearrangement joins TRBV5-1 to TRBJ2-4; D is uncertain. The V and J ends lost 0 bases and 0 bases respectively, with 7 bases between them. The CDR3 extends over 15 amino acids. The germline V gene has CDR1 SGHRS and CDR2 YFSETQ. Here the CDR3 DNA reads TGCGCCAGCAGCTTGGGGGGTCCAGCCAAAAACATTCAGTACTTC. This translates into CASSLGGPAKNIQYF.

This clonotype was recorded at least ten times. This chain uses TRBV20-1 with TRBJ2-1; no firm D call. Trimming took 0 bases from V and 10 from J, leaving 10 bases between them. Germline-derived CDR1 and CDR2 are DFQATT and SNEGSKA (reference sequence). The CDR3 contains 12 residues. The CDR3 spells CSARDLRAEQFF. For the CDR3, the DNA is TGCAGTGCTAGAGATCTAAGGGCGGAGCAGTTCTTC.

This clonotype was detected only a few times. The CDR3 region is CASSYSGTGSNEQFF. The CDR3 nucleotides read TGTGCCAGCAGTTACTCCGGGACAGGGTCCAATGAGCAGTTCTTC. V and J are TRBV6-5 and TRBJ2-1; TRBD1 matches at 9 bases. Germline assignment: CDR1 MNHEY and CDR2 SVGAGI. V lost 0 bases and J lost 6; bases outside the gene matches: 3. The CDR3 consists of 15 residues.

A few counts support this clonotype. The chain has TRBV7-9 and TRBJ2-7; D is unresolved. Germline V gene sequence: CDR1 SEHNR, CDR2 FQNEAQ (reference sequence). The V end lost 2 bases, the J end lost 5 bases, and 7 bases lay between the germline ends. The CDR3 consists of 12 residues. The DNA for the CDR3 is TGTGCCAGCAGCTTAAATAACAACGAGCAGTACTTC. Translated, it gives CASSLNNNEQYF.

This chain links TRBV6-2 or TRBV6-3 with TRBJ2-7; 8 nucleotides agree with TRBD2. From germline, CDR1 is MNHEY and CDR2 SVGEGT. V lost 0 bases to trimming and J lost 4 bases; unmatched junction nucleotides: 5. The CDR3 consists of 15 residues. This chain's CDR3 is CASSYSSGRPYEQYF. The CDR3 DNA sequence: TGTGCCAGCAGTTACTCAAGCGGGAGACCTTACGAGCAGTACTTC.

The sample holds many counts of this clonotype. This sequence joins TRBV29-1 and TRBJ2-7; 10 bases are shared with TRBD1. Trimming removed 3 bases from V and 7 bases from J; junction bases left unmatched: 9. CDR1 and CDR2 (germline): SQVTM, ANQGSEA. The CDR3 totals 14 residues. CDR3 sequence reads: CSVDQGTGAGEQYF. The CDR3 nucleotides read TGCAGCGTTGATCAGGGGACAGGGGCGGGGGAGCAGTACTTC.

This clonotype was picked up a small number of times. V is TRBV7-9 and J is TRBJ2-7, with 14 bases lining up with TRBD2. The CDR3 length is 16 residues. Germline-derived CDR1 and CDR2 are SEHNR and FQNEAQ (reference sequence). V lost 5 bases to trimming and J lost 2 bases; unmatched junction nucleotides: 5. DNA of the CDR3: TGTGCCAGCAGCCCGACTAGCGGGGGGGTCGCCTACGAGCAGTACTTC. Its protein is CASSPTSGGVAYEQYF. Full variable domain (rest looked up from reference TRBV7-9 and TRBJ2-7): DTGVSQNPRHKITKRGQNVTFRCDPISEHNRLYWYRQTLGQGPEFLTYFQNEAQLEKSRLLSDRFSAERPKGSFSTLEIQRTEQGDSAMYLCASSPTSGGVAYEQYFGPGTRLTVT.

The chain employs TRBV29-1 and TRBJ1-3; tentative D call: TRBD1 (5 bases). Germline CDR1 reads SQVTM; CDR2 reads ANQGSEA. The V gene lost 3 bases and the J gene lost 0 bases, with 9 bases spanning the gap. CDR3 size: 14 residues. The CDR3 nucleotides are TGCAGCGTTGACCGGGACCTCTCTGGAAACACCATATATTTT. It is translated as CSVDRDLSGNTIYF.

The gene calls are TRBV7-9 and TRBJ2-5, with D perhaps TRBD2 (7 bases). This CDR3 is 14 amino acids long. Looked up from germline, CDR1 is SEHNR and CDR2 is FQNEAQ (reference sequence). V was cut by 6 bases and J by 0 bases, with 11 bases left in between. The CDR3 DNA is TGTGCCAGCAGGTTCGGGGGGCACCAAGAGACCCAGTACTTC. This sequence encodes CASRFGGHQETQYF.

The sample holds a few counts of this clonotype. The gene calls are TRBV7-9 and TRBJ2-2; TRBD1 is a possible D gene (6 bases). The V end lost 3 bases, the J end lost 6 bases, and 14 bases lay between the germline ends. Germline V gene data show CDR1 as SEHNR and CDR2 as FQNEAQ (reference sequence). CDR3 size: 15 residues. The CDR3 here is CASSLARGESGELFF. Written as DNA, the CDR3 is TGTGCCAGCAGCTTGGCCAGGGGAGAGTCCGGGGAGCTGTTTTTT.

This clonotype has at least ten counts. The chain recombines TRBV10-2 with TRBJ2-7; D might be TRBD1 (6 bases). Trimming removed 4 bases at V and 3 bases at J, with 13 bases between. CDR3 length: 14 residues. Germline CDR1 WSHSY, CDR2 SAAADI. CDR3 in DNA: TGCGCCAGCAGTGCGACAGGCCTCGACTACGAGCAGTACTTC. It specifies CASSATGLDYEQYF.

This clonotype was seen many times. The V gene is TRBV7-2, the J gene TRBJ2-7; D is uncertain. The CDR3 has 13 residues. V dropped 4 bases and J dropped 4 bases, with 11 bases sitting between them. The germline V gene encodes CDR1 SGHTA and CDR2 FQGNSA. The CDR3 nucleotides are TGTGCCAGCAGCTCCTTCCAGAATTACGAGCAGTACTTC. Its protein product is CASSSFQNYEQYF.